The TCR beta chain described here comes from a study of T cells in women clearing cervical HPV infection. Across the whole study: Controls were women whose single incident HPV16 infection cleared within 12 months without precancer or cancer.

All donors had a single incident cervical HPV16 infection, not prevalent. The germline V gene encodes CDR1 MGHRA and CDR2 YSYEKL. The CDR3 contains 16 residues. With respect to this clone: The CDR3 extends 3 residues past the end of the read, so its final part is completed from the germline J gene.

Generated by immunoSEQ multiplex PCR, the TCRdb table keeps only in-frame clones and is missing some. With roughly 42,000 clones in the sample, the ten largest clones hold 4.5% to 5.5%. This chain connects TRBV4-1 to TRBJ1-1; 9 nucleotides align to TRBD1. This receptor was identified in a woman between 18 and 70 years old with a cervical HPV16 infection that either progressed to CIN3+ or cleared (not recorded which). Sequenced: blood buffy coat. CDR3 amino acids: CASSQVKGQGVTEAFF. The covered CDR3 bases are TGCGCCAGCAGCCAGGTCAAGGGACAGGGAGTTACAGAA.